This T cell receptor (beta chain) comes out of a study of T cells after yellow fever vaccination. Study outcomes and limitations: The presence of abundant clonotypes contaminating from the bulk population was possible in FACS-sorted repertoires. Boosting was followed by the reappearance of most primary-vaccination clones (roughly 95% CD4, about 88% CD8). It was a small share of clonotypes that appeared in both CD4 and CD8 compartments.

Via MiXCR, TCRdb re-called the 5' RACE reads, giving one row per CDR3 protein. The profile covers over 85,000 distinct CDR3 sequences, with under 9% appearing a single time and approximately 15% taken by the ten largest. This clonotype was counted between two and nine times. This CDR3 spans 11 amino acids. The germline gives CDR1 MGHRA, CDR2 YSYEKL. The V end lost 5 bases, the J end lost 15 bases, and 11 bases lay between the germline ends. The sequence was obtained from a young man who received the YFV17D yellow fever vaccine. The material sequenced was CD8+ T cells not binding an NS4B(214-222) dextramer, sorted from PBMCs, taken around 15 days after the first yellow fever vaccination. The chain joins TRBV4-1 to TRBJ1-6, with D perhaps TRBD1 (5 bases). The CDR3 here is CASSFRDFLHF. The DNA of the CDR3 is TGCGCCAGCAGCTTCAGGGATTTCCTCCACTTT.